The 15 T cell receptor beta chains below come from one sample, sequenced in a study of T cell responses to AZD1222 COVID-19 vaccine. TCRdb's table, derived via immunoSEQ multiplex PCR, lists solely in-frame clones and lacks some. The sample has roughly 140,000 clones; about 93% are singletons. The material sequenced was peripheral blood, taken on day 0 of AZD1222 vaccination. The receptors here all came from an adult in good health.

Written as DNA, the CDR3 is TGTGCCAGCAGCATTCCCGGGACTAGCGACGGCGAGCAGTTCTTC. It yields the protein CASSIPGTSDGEQFF. V usage is TRBV5-6 and J usage is TRBJ2-1; TRBD2 aligns across 10 bases. Unmatched junction bases numbered 11, after V lost 4 bases and J lost 10 bases. Germline V gives CDR1 SGHDT, CDR2 YYEEEE. This CDR3 is built from 15 residues.

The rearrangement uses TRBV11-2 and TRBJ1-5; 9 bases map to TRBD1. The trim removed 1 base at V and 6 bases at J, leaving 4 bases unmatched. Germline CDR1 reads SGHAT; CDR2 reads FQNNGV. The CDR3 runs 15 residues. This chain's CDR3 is CASSLGGQGVQPQHF. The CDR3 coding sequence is TGTGCCAGCAGCTTAGGGGGACAGGGTGTTCAGCCCCAGCATTTT.

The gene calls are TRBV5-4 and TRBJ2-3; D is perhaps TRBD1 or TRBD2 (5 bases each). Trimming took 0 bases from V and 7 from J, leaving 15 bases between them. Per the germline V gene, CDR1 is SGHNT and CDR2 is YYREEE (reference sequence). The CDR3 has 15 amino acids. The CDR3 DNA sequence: TGTGCCAGCAGCTTGGTTACGGGACCGATGAATACGCAGTATTTT. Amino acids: CASSLVTGPMNTQYF. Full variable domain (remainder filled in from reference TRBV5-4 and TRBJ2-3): ETGVTQSPTHLIKTRGQQVTLRCSSQSGHNTVSWYQQALGQGPQFIFQYYREEENGRGNFPPRFSGLQFPNYSSELNVNALELDDSALYLCASSLVTGPMNTQYFGPGTRLTVL.

Written as DNA, the CDR3 is TGTGCCAGCAGAGGGATGCGGACTGAAGCTTTCTTT. This codes for CASRGMRTEAFF. The chain is built from TRBV5-8 and TRBJ1-1; D gene uncertain. The V gene lost 5 bases and the J gene lost 5 bases, with 10 bases spanning the gap. The CDR3 is made up of 12 amino acids. The germline V gene encodes CDR1 SGHTS and CDR2 YDEGEE.

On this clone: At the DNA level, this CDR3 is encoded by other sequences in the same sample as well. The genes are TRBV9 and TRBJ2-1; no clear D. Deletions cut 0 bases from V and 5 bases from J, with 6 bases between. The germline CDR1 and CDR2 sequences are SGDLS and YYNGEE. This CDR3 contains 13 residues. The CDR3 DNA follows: TGTGCCAGCAGCGTAGGCCTGAACAATGAGCAGTTCTTC. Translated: CASSVGLNNEQFF.

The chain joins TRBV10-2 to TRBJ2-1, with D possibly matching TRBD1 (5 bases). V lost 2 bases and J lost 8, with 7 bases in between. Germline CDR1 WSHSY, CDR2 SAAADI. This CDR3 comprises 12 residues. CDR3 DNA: TGCGCCAGCAGTGAGAAGACAGATGAGCAGTTCTTC. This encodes CASSEKTDEQFF.

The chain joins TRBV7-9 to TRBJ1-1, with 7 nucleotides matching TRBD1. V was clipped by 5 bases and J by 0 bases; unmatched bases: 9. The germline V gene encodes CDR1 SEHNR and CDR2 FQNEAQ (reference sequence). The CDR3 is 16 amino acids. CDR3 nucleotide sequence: TGTGCCAGCAGCGAACGACAGGGAGTCCTGAACACTGAAGCTTTCTTT. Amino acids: CASSERQGVLNTEAFF.

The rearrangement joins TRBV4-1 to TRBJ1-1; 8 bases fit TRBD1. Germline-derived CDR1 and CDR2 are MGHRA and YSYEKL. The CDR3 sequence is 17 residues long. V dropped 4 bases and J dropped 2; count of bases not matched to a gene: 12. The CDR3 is CASSRGLGQGGNTEAFF. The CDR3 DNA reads TGCGCCAGCAGCCGTGGACTTGGACAGGGAGGCAACACTGAAGCTTTCTTT.

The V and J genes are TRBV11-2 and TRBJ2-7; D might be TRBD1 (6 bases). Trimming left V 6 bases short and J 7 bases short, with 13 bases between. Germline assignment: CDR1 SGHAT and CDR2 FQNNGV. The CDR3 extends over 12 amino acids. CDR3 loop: CASSSTGGEQYF. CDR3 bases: TGTGCCAGCAGTTCGACAGGAGGTGAGCAGTACTTC. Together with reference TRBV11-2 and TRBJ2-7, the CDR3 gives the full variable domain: EAGVAQSPRYKIIEKRQSVAFWCNPISGHATLYWYQQILGQGPKLLIQFQNNGVVDDSQLPKDRFSAERLKGVDSTLKIQPAKLEDSAVYLCASSSTGGEQYFGPGTRLTVT.

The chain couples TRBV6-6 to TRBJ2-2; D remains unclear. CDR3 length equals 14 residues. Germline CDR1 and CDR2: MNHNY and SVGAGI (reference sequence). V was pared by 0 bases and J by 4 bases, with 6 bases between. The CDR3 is CASSYSIGTGELFF. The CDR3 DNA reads TGTGCCAGCAGTTACTCGATAGGCACCGGGGAGCTGTTTTTT.

The CDR3 DNA is TGTGCCAGCTCGACAGGGGGCGCGGGAGTCTCGCTTAGGAACACTGAAGCTTTCTTT. Protein: CASSTGGAGVSLRNTEAFF. The chain is built from TRBV27 and TRBJ1-1; 10 bases map to TRBD1. The V segment lost 8 bases and the J segment 1 base; nucleotides outside the gene matches: 19. Germline-derived CDR1 and CDR2 are MNHEY and SMNVEV (reference sequence). The CDR3 is 19 residues long.

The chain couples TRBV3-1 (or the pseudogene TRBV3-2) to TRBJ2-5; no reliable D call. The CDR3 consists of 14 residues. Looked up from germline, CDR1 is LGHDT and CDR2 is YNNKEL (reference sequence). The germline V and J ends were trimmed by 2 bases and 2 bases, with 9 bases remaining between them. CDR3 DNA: TGTGCCAGCAGCCAACGTAGTTCACAAGAGACCCAGTACTTC. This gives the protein CASSQRSSQETQYF.

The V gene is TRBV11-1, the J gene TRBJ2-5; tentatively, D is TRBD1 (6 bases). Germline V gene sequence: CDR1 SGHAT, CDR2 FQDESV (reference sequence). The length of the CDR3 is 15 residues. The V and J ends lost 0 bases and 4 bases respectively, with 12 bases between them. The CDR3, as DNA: TGTGCCAGCAGCTTAGCGCCGGTAGGGGGAGAGACCCAGTACTTC. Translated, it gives CASSLAPVGGETQYF.

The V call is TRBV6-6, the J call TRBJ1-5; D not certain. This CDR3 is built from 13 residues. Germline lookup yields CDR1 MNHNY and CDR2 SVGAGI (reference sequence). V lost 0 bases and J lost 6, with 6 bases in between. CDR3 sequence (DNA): TGTGCCAGCAGTTACTCGGTCGGTCAGCCCCAGCATTTT. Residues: CASSYSVGQPQHF.

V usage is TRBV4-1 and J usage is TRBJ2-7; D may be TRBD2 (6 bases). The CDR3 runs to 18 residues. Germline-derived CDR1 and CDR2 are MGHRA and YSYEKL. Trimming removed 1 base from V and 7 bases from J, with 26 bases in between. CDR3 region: CASSQGGGTGIVSGEQYF. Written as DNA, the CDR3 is TGCGCCAGCAGCCAAGGGGGAGGTACGGGAATTGTTTCGGGGGAGCAGTACTTC.